Below, 10 T cell receptor beta chains from the same sample are listed, as sequenced in a study of tumor and adjacent non-tumor tissue in lung cancer. TCRbeta libraries were built with three rounds of nested PCR, modified from ARM-PCR. TCRdb re-derived calls from the multiplex PCR reads in MiXCR, one entry per CDR3 protein. The sample comprises under 95,000 distinct CDR3 sequences, about 82% of which are singletons, and less than 60% rests with the top ten. This sample's RNA came from whole unsorted tissue. More than 3 cm separated this lung sample from the edge of the tumor. Sequenced sample: distant non-tumor lung tissue. Receptors were obtained from a man aged 55 to 70 with non-small cell lung cancer.

As to this clonotype: Germline is not matched at one junction end, which may reflect a read error. V usage is TRBV11-3 and J usage is TRBJ2-7, with D tentatively TRBD2 (5 bases). There are 13 residues in the CDR3. The germline CDR1 and CDR2 sequences are SGHNT and YENEEA. CDR3 amino acids: CACSPWRPYEQYF. CDR3 DNA sequence: TGTGCCTGCAGCCCCTGGAGGCCCTACGAGCAGTACTTC.

This clonotype was seen only a few times. This chain joins TRBV7-2 and TRBJ1-1; 7 nucleotides match TRBD1. Germline lookup yields CDR1 SGHTA and CDR2 FQGNSA. V lost 2 bases and J lost 0; bases outside the gene matches: 6. CDR3 length: 16 amino acids. CDR3 amino acids: CASSLRGTAMNTEAFF. DNA for the CDR3: TGTGCCAGCAGCTTACGAGGGACAGCCATGAACACTGAAGCTTTCTTT.

The chain couples TRBV29-1 to TRBJ2-3; 9 nucleotides agree with TRBD1. Germline V gene lookup returns CDR1 SQVTM and CDR2 ANQGSEA. The CDR3 is made up of 12 amino acids. In nucleotides, the CDR3 is TGCGGCCTGGGACAGGGAAGAGTTACGCAGTATTTT. It specifies CGLGQGRVTQYF.

The chain joins TRBV20-1 to TRBJ2-7, with D uncertain. The V gene lost 8 bases and the J gene lost 5 bases, with 16 bases spanning the gap. The V gene's germline CDR1 is DFQATT and CDR2 SNEGSKA (reference sequence). The CDR3 runs 12 residues. CDR3: CSSREDGHEQYF. Written as DNA, the CDR3 is TGCAGTAGTAGAGAAGACGGCCACGAGCAGTACTTC.

The chain is built from TRBV11-3 and TRBJ2-7; the D is unclear. V gave up 5 bases and J gave up 3 bases, with 17 bases separating them. The CDR3 is made up of 15 amino acids. The germline V gene encodes CDR1 SGHNT and CDR2 YENEEA. The CDR3 nucleotides read TGTGCCAGCAGCAATCGGTCTGGATTAATCTACGAGCAGTACTTC. Translating gives CASSNRSGLIYEQYF.

Concerning this clonotype: This may come from a read error, since a much larger clone is one base off. The chain couples TRBV20-1 to TRBJ1-3; the D gene is possibly TRBD1 (5 bases). CDR3 length: 14 residues. Trimming took 5 bases from V and 4 from J, leaving 15 bases between them. Germline-derived CDR1 and CDR2 are DFQATT and SNEGSKA (reference sequence). CDR3 coding DNA: TGCAGTGCTGGGGGGGGAGGGAGAGGAAACACCATATATTTT. Translation: CSAGGGGRGNTIYF.

For this clonotype: Mismatch with germline at one junction end may stem from a read error. The genes are TRBV6-2 or TRBV6-3 and TRBJ1-1, with unresolved D. Germline lookup yields CDR1 MNHEY and CDR2 SVGEGT. This CDR3 is 14 amino acids long. The CDR3 nucleotides read TGTGCCAGCAGTTACCCCTACGGGAACATTGAAGCTCACTTT. It is translated as CASSYPYGNIEAHF.

Of note for this clonotype: An end of the junction differs from the germline gene, which may be a read error. J is TRBJ1-2 and V is TRBV4-3, with D perhaps matching TRBD1 (6 bases). Germline V gene lookup returns CDR1 LGHNA and CDR2 YSLEER. This CDR3 is built from 16 residues. CDR3: CASSHDHAGDPYGYTF. As DNA, the CDR3 is TGCGCCAGCAGCCATGATCACGCAGGGGATCCTTATGGTTACACCTTC.

About this clonotype itself: The conserved phenylalanine or tryptophan is not found at the CDR3 terminus, so this likely reflects a read error. The chain recombines TRBV5-1 with TRBJ1-1; D perhaps matches TRBD1 (5 bases). The germline V gene has CDR1 SGHRS and CDR2 YFSETQ. The CDR3 has 16 residues. The CDR3 reads CGSRSSGRGPNTEAFI. The DNA for the CDR3 is TGCGGCAGTAGATCCTCGGGGAGGGGACCGAATACTGAAGCTTTCATT.

This chain joins TRBV4-1 and TRBJ1-5; 10 bases are shared with TRBD1. Germline V gene sequence: CDR1 MGHRA, CDR2 YSYEKL. Trimming removed 7 bases from V and 8 bases from J; junction bases left unmatched: 17. The CDR3 extends over 17 amino acids. Here the CDR3 reads CASIQVGRDRGVEPQHF. In DNA, the CDR3 is TGCGCCAGCATTCAAGTGGGTAGGGACAGGGGAGTAGAGCCCCAGCATTTT.